The clone carrying this TCR beta chain was counted a few times. The data belong to a study of T-cell reconstitution after alpha-beta-depleted transplantation in children. Unique molecular identifiers were incorporated into the prepared TCRbeta library. TCRdb fed the PCR reads into MiXCR, producing one record per CDR3 protein. The sample has some 640,000 distinct CDR3 sequences, approximately 16% seen once. Deletions cut 1 base from V and 2 bases from J, with 13 bases between. The CDR3 extends over 15 amino acids. Germline CDR1 is DFQATT and CDR2 is SNEGSKA (reference sequence). The receptor was isolated from a human donor who donated a stem cell graft to a child with acute myeloid leukemia. Source: PBMCs from the stem cell graft donor, taken from the stem cell graft. This sequence joins TRBV20-1 and TRBJ2-3; D possibly uses TRBD1 or TRBD2 (6 bases each). CDR3 nucleotides: TGCAGTGCTAGAGTCGGGGGCCCTATCACAGATACGCAGTATTTT. Translated, it gives CSARVGGPITDTQYF.